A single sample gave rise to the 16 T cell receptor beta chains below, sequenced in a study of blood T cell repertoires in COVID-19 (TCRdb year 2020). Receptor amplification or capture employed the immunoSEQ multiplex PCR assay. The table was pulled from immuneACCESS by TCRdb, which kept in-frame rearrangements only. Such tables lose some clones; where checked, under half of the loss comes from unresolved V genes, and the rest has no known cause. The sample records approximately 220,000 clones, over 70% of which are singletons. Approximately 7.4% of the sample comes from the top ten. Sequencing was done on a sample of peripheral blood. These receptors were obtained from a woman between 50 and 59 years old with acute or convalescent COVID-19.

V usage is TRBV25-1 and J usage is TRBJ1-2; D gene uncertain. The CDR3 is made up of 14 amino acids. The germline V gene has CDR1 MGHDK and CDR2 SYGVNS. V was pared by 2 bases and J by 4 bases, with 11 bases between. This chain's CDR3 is CASSEGVRSYGYTF. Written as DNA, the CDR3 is TGTGCCAGCAGTGAAGGTGTGAGGAGCTATGGCTACACCTTC.

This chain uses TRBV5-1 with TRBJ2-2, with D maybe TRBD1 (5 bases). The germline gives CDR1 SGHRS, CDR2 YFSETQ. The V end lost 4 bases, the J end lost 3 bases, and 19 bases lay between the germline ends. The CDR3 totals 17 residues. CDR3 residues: CASSLGAGMGYTGELFF. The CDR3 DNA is TGCGCCAGCAGCCTTGGGGCAGGGATGGGGTACACCGGGGAGCTGTTTTTT.

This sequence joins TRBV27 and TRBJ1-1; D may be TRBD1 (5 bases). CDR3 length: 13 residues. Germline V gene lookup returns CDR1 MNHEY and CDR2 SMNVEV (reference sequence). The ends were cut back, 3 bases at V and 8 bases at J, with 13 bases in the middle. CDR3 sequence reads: CASSLIAGTEAFF. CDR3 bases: TGTGCCAGCAGTTTGATCGCGGGGACCGAAGCTTTCTTT.

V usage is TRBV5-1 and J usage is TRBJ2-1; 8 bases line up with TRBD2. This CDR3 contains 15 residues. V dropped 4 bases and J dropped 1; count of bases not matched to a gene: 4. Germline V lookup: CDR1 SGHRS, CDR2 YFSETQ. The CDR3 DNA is TGCGCCAGCAGCGCTCTAGCGGGTTCCTACAATGAGCAGTTCTTC. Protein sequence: CASSALAGSYNEQFF.

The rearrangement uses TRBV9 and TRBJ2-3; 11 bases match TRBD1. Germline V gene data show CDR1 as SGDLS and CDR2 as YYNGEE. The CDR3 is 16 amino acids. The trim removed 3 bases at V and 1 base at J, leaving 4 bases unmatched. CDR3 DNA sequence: TGTGCCAGCAGCGCCGGGACAGGGGGAGGCACAGATACGCAGTATTTT. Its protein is CASSAGTGGGTDTQYF.

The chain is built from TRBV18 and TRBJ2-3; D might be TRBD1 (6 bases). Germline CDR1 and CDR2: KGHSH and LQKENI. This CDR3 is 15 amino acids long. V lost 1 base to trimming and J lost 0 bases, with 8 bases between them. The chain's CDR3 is CASSPRTASTDTQYF. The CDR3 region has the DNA TGTGCCAGCTCACCACGGACAGCTAGCACAGATACGCAGTATTTT. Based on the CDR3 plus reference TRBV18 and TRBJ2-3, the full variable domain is NAGVMQNPRHLVRRRGQEARLRCSPMKGHSHVYWYRQLPEEGLKFMVYLQKENIIDESGMPKERFSAEFPKEGPSILRIQQVVRGDSAAYFCASSPRTASTDTQYFGPGTRLTVL.

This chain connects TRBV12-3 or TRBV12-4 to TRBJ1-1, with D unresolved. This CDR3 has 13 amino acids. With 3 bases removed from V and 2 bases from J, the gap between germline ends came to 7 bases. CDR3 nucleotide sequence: TGTGCCAGCAGTTTGTACAGCAACACTGAAGCTTTCTTT. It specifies CASSLYSNTEAFF.

The CDR3 loop is CASSLRESSPLHF. CDR3 in DNA: TGTGCCAGCAGTTTGCGGGAATCATCACCCCTCCACTTT. The J gene is TRBJ1-6, the V gene TRBV12-3 or TRBV12-4; D gene uncertain. V lost 3 bases, J lost 10 bases, and 10 bases lay in between. The CDR3 has 13 amino acids.

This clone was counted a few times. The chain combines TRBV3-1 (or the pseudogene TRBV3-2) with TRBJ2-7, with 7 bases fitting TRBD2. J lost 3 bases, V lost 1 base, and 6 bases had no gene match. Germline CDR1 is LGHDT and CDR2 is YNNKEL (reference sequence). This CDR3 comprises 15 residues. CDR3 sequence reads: CASSQGSGMVYEQYF. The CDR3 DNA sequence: TGTGCCAGCAGCCAAGGGAGCGGGATGGTCTACGAGCAGTACTTC.

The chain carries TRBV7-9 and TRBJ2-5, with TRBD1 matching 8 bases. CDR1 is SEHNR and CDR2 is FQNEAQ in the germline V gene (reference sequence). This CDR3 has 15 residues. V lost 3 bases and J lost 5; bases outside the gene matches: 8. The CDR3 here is CASSFPQGARETQYF. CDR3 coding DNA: TGTGCCAGCAGCTTCCCTCAGGGGGCGAGGGAGACCCAGTACTTC.

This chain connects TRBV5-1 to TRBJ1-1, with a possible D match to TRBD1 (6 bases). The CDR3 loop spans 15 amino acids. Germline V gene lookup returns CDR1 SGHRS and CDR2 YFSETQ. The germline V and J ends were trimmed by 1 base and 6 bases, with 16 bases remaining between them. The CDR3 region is CASSLSQGIVSEAFF. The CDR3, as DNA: TGCGCCAGCAGCTTGTCGCAGGGGATCGTCTCTGAAGCTTTCTTT.

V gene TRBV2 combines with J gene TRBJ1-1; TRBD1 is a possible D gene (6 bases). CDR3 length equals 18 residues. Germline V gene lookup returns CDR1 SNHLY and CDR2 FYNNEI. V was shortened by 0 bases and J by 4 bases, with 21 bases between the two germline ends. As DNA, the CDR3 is TGTGCCAGCAGTGAAGCCCCATTAGGGGGAGGGGGGAGCACTGAAGCTTTCTTT. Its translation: CASSEAPLGGGGSTEAFF.

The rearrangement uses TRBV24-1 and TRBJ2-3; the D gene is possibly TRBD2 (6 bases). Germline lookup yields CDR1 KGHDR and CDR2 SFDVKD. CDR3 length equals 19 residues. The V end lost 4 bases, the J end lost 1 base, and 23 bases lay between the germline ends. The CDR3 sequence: CATSDQTSTGSGGTDTQYF. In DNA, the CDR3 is TGTGCCACCAGTGACCAAACCTCAACAGGATCGGGGGGCACAGATACGCAGTATTTT.

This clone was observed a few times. CDR3 DNA: TGTGCCAGCACTCAAGACGTACTCAGCACCCGGGGCTATGGCTACACCTTC. Translated: CASTQDVLSTRGYGYTF. The rearrangement links TRBV28 to TRBJ1-2; D gene ambiguous. The CDR3 extends over 17 amino acids. Looked up from germline, CDR1 is MDHEN and CDR2 is SYDVKM. Between the trimmed V and J ends, which lost 7 bases and 4 bases, there was a span of 25 bases.

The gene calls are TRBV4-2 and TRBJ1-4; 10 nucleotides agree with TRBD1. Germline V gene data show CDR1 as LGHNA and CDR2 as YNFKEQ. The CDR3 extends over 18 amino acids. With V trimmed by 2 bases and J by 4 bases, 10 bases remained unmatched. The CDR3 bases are TGTGCCAGCAGCCAAACCGGGACAGGGGTATTAAATAATGAAAAACTGTTTTTT. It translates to CASSQTGTGVLNNEKLFF.

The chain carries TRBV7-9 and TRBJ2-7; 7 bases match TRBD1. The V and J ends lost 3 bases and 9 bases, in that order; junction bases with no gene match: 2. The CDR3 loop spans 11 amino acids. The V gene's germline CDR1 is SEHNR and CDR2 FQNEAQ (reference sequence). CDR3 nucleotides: TGTGCCAGCAGCTTCCGGGACAGGCAGTACTTC. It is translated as CASSFRDRQYF. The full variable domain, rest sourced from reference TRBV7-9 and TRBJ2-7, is DTGVSQNPRHKITKRGQNVTFRCDPISEHNRLYWYRQTLGQGPEFLTYFQNEAQLEKSRLLSDRFSAERPKGSFSTLEIQRTEQGDSAMYLCASSFRDRQYFGPGTRLTVT.